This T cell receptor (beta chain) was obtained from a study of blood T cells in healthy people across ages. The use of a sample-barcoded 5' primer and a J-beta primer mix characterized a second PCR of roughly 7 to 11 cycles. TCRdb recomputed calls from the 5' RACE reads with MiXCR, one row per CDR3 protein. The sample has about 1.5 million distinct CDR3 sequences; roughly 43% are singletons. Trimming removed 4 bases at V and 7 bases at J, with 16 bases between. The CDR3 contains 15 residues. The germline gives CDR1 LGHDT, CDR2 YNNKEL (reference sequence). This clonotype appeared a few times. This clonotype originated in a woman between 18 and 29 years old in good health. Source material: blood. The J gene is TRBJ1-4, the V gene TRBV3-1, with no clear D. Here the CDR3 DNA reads TGTGCCAGCAGCCCTTTGGTAGGGTCTGGTGAAAAACTGTTTTTT. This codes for CASSPLVGSGEKLFF.